This T cell receptor beta chain was obtained from a study of blood T cell repertoires in COVID-19. Study-level information: There were acute and convalescent COVID-19 samples, and they came from the United States, Italy and Spain. PBMCs, B-cell-depleted T cells, or T cells provided the cDNA or gDNA that made up the material.

Measured with immunoSEQ multiplex PCR; TCRdb has only the in-frame clones, and not every one. The sample yields 100,000 to 150,000 clones, about 94% seen once. V was trimmed by 6 bases and J by 2 bases, leaving 7 bases between them. CDR1 and CDR2 (germline): MNHEY, SMNVEV (reference sequence). The CDR3 sequence is 13 residues long. Seattle cases were enrolled at active infection and followed longitudinally. What was sequenced was peripheral blood. The chain recombines TRBV27 with TRBJ2-2, with D possibly TRBD1 on 5 matching bases. The clonotype was recovered from a man in his fifties with COVID-19, enrolled during active disease. CDR3 protein: CASRDTNTGELFF. CDR3 DNA: TGTGCCAGCAGGGACACTAACACCGGGGAGCTGTTTTTT.